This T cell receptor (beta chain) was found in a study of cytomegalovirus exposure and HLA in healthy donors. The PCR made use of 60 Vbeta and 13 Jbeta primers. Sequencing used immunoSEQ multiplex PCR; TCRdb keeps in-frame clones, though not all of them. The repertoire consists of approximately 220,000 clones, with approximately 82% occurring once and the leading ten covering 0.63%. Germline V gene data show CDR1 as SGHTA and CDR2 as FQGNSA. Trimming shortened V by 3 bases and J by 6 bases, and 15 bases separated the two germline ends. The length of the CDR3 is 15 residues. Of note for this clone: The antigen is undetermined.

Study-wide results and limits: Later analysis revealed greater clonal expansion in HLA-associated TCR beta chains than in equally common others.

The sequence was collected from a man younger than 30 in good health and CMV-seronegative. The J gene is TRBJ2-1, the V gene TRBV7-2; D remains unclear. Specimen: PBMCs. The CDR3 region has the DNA TGTGCCAGCAGCTTTCGTCAACTGTCGCGCAATGAGCAGTTCTTC. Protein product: CASSFRQLSRNEQFF.